This entry lists 9 T cell receptor beta chains sequenced from one sample in a study of blood T cell repertoires in COVID-19 (dated by TCRdb to 2018 to 2021). Receptors were amplified or captured by the immunoSEQ multiplex PCR assay. TCRdb re-hosts the immuneACCESS table, in-frame sequences only. Its copies lack some clones; in the studies checked, an unresolved V gene accounts for under half of them, and the cause for the rest is not known. The table for this sample lists 210,000 or so clones; roughly 85% of them were counted only once. Jointly, the top ten make up 4% to 6% of the sample. The sequenced sample was peripheral blood. These receptors were obtained from a man aged 50 to 60 with COVID-19, enrolled during active disease.

The rearrangement joins TRBV6-4 to TRBJ1-5; tentatively, D is TRBD1 (5 bases). Trimming cost V 7 bases and J 9 bases, with 16 bases left between them. The germline gives CDR1 MRHNA, CDR2 SNTAGT. The CDR3 extends over 13 amino acids. The CDR3 protein is CASTPERGRPQHF. CDR3 DNA sequence: TGTGCCAGCACCCCAGAAAGGGGAAGGCCCCAGCATTTT.

V is TRBV19 and J is TRBJ2-7; possible D gene TRBD2, 5 bases. Trimming left V 3 bases short and J 2 bases short, with 8 bases between. Germline V gene data show CDR1 as LNHDA and CDR2 as SQIVND (reference sequence). There are 13 residues in the CDR3. The CDR3 DNA reads TGTGCCAGTAGTATTCGGGGAACCTACGAGCAGTACTTC. Amino acid sequence: CASSIRGTYEQYF.

The chain is built from TRBV29-1 and TRBJ1-1; possible D gene TRBD1, 5 bases. The CDR3 has 12 amino acids. Germline V gene data show CDR1 as SQVTM and CDR2 as ANQGSEA. Trimming took 6 bases from V and 5 from J, leaving 13 bases between them. The CDR3 bases are TGCAGCGTCGGCGACAGAGGAACTGAAGCTTTCTTT. Translated: CSVGDRGTEAFF.

This chain links TRBV19 with TRBJ1-2; 8 bases agree with TRBD1. Trimming took 3 bases from V and 4 from J; bases not matched to a gene: 7. Germline V lookup: CDR1 LNHDA, CDR2 SQIVND (reference sequence). The CDR3 spans 15 residues. CDR3 bases: TGTGCCAGTAGTATTCAGGGGGCGAATGCCTATGGCTACACCTTC. The encoded protein is CASSIQGANAYGYTF.

This sequence joins TRBV9 and TRBJ2-7, with TRBD1 identical over 7 bases. Germline CDR1 and CDR2: SGDLS and YYNGEE. Trimming at V came to 3 bases and at J to 3 bases, leaving 9 bases not matched to a gene. The CDR3 spans 15 residues. In DNA, the CDR3 is TGTGCCAGCAGCGAGGGACAGTCTGAGTACTACGAGCAGTACTTC. Its protein product is CASSEGQSEYYEQYF. The entire variable domain, with the rest obtained from reference TRBV9 and TRBJ2-7, is as follows: DSGVTQTPKHLITATGQRVTLRCSPRSGDLSVYWYQQSLDQGLQFLIQYYNGEERAKGNILERFSAQQFPDLHSELNLSSLELGDSALYFCASSEGQSEYYEQYFGPGTRLTVT.

The rearrangement uses TRBV6-5 and TRBJ1-2, with 7 bases identical to TRBD1. V was clipped by 5 bases and J by 4 bases; unmatched bases: 4. The CDR3 runs 13 residues. In germline, CDR1 is MNHEY, CDR2 SVGAGI. As DNA, the CDR3 is TGTGCCAGCAGTCCTACAGGGGCCTATGGCTACACCTTC. It translates to CASSPTGAYGYTF.

This rearrangement joins TRBV27 to TRBJ2-2, with 7 positions matching TRBD1. From germline, CDR1 is MNHEY and CDR2 SMNVEV (reference sequence). The CDR3 is 19 amino acids. Germline trimming cut 1 base from V and 5 bases from J; bases unmatched to any gene: 16. In nucleotides, the CDR3 is TGTGCCAGCAGTTTATACAGCCCAATTGACAGGGTTGGGACCGGGGAGCTGTTTTTT. Protein product: CASSLYSPIDRVGTGELFF.

The chain recombines TRBV19 with TRBJ2-7; 7 nucleotides agree with TRBD1. CDR1 and CDR2 from the germline V gene are LNHDA and SQIVND (reference sequence). With V trimmed by 3 bases and J by 2 bases, 4 bases remained unmatched. This CDR3 is 14 amino acids long. The CDR3 bases are TGTGCCAGTAGTATTCGGGACAGACCCTACGAGCAGTACTTC. Encoded protein: CASSIRDRPYEQYF.

This chain's CDR3 is CASLWIGGSSQYF. The CDR3 DNA follows: TGTGCCAGCCTGTGGATCGGCGGGTCGTCCCAGTACTTC. The genes are TRBV2 and TRBJ2-5, with D maybe TRBD2 (5 bases). Germline loops: CDR1 SNHLY, CDR2 FYNNEI. V dropped 8 bases and J dropped 9 bases, with 19 bases sitting between them. The CDR3 has 13 residues. The variable domain in full, with the rest retrieved from reference TRBV2 and TRBJ2-5, is EPEVTQTPSHQVTQMGQEVILRCVPISNHLYFYWYRQILGQKVEFLVSFYNNEISEKSEIFDDQFSVERPDGSNFTLKIRSTKLEDSAMYFCASLWIGGSSQYFGPGTRLLVL.